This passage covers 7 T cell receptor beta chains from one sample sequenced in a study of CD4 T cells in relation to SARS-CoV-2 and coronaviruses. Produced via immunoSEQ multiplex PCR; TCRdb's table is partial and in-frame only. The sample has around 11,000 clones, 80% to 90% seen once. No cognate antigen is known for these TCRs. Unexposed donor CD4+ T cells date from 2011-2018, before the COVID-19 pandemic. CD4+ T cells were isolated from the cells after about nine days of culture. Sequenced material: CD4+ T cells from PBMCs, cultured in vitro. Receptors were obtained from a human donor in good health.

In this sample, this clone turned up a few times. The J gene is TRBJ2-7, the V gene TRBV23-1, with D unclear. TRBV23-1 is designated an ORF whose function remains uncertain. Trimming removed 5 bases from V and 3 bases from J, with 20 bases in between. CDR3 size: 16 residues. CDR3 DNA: TGCGCCAGCAGTTTACCCTATCCTCCACGAGGCTACGAGCAGTACTTC. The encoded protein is CASSLPYPPRGYEQYF.

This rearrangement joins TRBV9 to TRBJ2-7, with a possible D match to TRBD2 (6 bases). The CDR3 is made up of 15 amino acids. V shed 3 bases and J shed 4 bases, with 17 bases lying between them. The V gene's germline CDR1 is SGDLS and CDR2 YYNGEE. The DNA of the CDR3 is TGTGCCAGCAGCGCCTTACCGGGACTCCCATACGAGCAGTACTTC. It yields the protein CASSALPGLPYEQYF.

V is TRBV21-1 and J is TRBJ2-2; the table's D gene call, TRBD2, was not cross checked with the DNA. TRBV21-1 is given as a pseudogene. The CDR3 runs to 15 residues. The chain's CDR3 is CASSTGLAPDGELFF. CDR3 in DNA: TGTGCCAGCAGCACCGGACTGGCCCCGGACGGGGAGCTGTTTTTT.

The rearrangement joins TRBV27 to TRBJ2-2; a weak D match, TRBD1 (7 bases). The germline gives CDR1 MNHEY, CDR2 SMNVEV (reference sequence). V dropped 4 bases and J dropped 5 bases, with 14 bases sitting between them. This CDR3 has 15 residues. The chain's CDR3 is CASSWSAGGTGELFF. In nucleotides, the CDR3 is TGTGCCAGCAGTTGGTCGGCAGGGGGGACCGGGGAGCTGTTTTTT.

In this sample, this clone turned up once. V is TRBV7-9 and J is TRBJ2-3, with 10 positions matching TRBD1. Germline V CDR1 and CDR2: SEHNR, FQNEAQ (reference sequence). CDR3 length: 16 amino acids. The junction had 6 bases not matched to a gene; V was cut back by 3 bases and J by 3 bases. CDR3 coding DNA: TGTGCCAGCAGCTTCCGGGACAGGGGTGGGACAGATACGCAGTATTTT. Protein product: CASSFRDRGGTDTQYF.

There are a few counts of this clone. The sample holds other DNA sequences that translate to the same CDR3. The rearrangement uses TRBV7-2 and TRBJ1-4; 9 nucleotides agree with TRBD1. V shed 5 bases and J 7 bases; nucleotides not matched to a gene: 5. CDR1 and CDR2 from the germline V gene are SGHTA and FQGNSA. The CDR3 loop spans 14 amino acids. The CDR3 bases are TGTGCCAGCAGCCGCGACAGGGGGGGTGAAAAACTGTTTTTT. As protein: CASSRDRGGEKLFF.

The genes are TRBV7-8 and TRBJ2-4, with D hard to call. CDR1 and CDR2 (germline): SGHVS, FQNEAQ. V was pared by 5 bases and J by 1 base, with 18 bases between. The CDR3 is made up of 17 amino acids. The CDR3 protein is CASSLTPASVAKNIQYF. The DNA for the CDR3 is TGTGCCAGCAGCCTCACGCCAGCCTCGGTCGCCAAAAACATTCAGTACTTC. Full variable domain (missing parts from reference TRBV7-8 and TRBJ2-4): GAGVSQSPRYKVAKRGQDVALRCDPISGHVSLFWYQQALGQGPEFLTYFQNEAQLDKSGLPSDRFFAERPEGSVSTLKIQRTQQEDSAVYLCASSLTPASVAKNIQYFGAGTRLSVL.